The 19 T cell receptor beta chains given below trace back to one sample, sequenced in a study of radiotherapy plus CTLA-4 blockade in lung cancer. The protocol was immunoSEQ multiplex PCR, while the TCRdb copy is restricted to in-frame clones and leaves out a portion. This sample yields fewer than 3,500 clones, of which roughly four fifths are seen a single time; roughly a fifth belongs to the top ten. The material sequenced was tumor tissue, taken from a patient treated with radiotherapy plus ipilimumab. The receptors originated from a human donor with non-small cell lung cancer that progressed on radiotherapy plus ipilimumab.

This clone was seen only a few times. The genes are TRBV10-2 and TRBJ2-7; TRBD2 might be the D (5 bases). Trimming shortened V by 0 bases and J by 6 bases, and 15 bases separated the two germline ends. This CDR3 has 15 amino acids. Germline assignment: CDR1 WSHSY and CDR2 SAAADI. The DNA for the CDR3 is TGCGCCAGCAGTGAGTCCGGTAGCAGAGGGCCCGAGCAGTACTTC. Translated: CASSESGSRGPEQYF.

J is TRBJ2-4 and V is TRBV7-2, with TRBD1 identical over 7 bases. V lost 1 base, J lost 6 bases, and 6 bases stayed unmatched. CDR1 and CDR2 from the germline V gene are SGHTA and FQGNSA. The CDR3 length is 15 residues. CDR3 DNA: TGTGCCAGCAGCTTAGTTTTGACAGGGACAAACATTCAGTACTTC. Amino acids: CASSLVLTGTNIQYF.

With regard to this clone: A much larger clone lies a single base off, so this may be a read error. In the same sample, other DNA sequences code for this CDR3. The chain employs TRBV6-5 and TRBJ2-6; TRBD1 or TRBD2 may be the D gene (5 bases each). The CDR3 contains 15 residues. Germline CDR1 MNHEY, CDR2 SVGAGI. The CDR3 sequence: CASSYRGSGANVLTF. The CDR3 DNA sequence: TGTGCCAGCAGTTACCGGGGATCTGGGGCCAACGTCCTAACTTTC.

This clone appeared a single time. The chain couples TRBV2 to TRBJ1-5, with 7 bases matching TRBD1. The length of the CDR3 is 15 residues. Per the germline V gene, CDR1 is SNHLY and CDR2 is FYNNEI. With V trimmed by 4 bases and J by 1 base, 4 bases remained unmatched. In nucleotides, the CDR3 is TGTGCCAGCAGTGTGGGACAGCAGAGCAATCAGCCCCAGCATTTT. It is translated as CASSVGQQSNQPQHF.

This chain joins TRBV20-1 and TRBJ2-7; either TRBD1 or TRBD2 may supply D (5 bases each). Germline-derived CDR1 and CDR2 are DFQATT and SNEGSKA (reference sequence). This CDR3 is built from 11 residues. V was shortened by 2 bases and J by 8 bases, with 10 bases between the two germline ends. The CDR3 loop reads CSARWGFKQYF. For the CDR3, the DNA is TGCAGTGCTAGATGGGGGTTTAAGCAGTACTTC.

The chain employs TRBV6-9 and TRBJ2-3, with D uncertain. The CDR3 has 15 amino acids. Looked up from germline, CDR1 is MNHGY and CDR2 is SVAAGI. The ends were cut back, 3 bases at V and 8 bases at J, with 18 bases in the middle. The CDR3 nucleotides read TGTGCCAGCAGTTACTCGACCTCATCTGGGATTACGCAGTATTTT. This codes for CASSYSTSSGITQYF.

The sample holds a few counts of this clone. J is TRBJ2-5 and V is TRBV7-9; D gene uncertain. Per the germline V gene, CDR1 is SEHNR and CDR2 is FQNEAQ (reference sequence). V was clipped by 0 bases and J by 1 base, with 6 bases between them. The CDR3 loop spans 14 amino acids. In nucleotides, the CDR3 is TGTGCCAGCAGCTTAGCTTCAGTCCAAGAGACCCAGTACTTC. Amino acids: CASSLASVQETQYF.

V is TRBV4-3 and J is TRBJ2-3; D gene uncertain. Germline lookup yields CDR1 LGHNA and CDR2 YSLEER. This CDR3 region has 13 residues. Trimming shortened V by 5 bases and J by 4 bases, and 10 bases separated the two germline ends. CDR3 DNA: TGCGCCAGCAGCTTTCCAGAGGCAGATACGCAGTATTTT. This gives the protein CASSFPEADTQYF.

V is TRBV4-1 and J is TRBJ1-5, with D uncertain. V gave up 1 base and J gave up 2 bases, with 3 bases separating them. Germline CDR1 is MGHRA and CDR2 is YSYEKL. The CDR3 totals 13 residues. In DNA form, the CDR3 reads TGCGCCAGCAGCCAAGGTGGCAATCAGCCCCAGCATTTT. Translated, it gives CASSQGGNQPQHF.

J is TRBJ2-4 and V is TRBV10-3; TRBD2 matches 12 bases. V lost 10 bases, J lost 6 bases, and 10 bases stayed unmatched. Germline V lookup: CDR1 ENHRY, CDR2 SYGVKD. This CDR3 comprises 15 residues. CDR3 loop: CATRTSGARRNIQYF. CDR3 nucleotides: TGTGCCACCCGGACTAGCGGGGCGAGGAGAAACATTCAGTACTTC.

The chain recombines TRBV10-2 with TRBJ1-1; 8 bases line up with TRBD1. With 5 bases clipped from V and 1 base from J, the junction kept 3 bases outside the gene matches. The CDR3 covers 14 residues. The germline gives CDR1 WSHSY, CDR2 SAAADI. The CDR3 here is CASSYGTGNTEAFF. CDR3 DNA sequence: TGCGCCAGCAGTTACGGGACAGGGAACACTGAAGCTTTCTTT.

The chain uses TRBV27 and TRBJ2-1, with 7 bases identical to TRBD2. Germline V gene lookup returns CDR1 MNHEY and CDR2 SMNVEV (reference sequence). This CDR3 region has 12 residues. Trimming cost V 10 bases and J 0 bases; bases outside gene matches: 0. DNA for the CDR3: TGTGCCACTAGCGGCTCCTACAATGAGCAGTTCTTC. Translation: CATSGSYNEQFF.

This clone appeared a few times. The rearrangement uses TRBV13 and TRBJ2-7; D not resolved. Germline loops: CDR1 PRHDT, CDR2 FYEKMQ (reference sequence). The CDR3 is 12 residues long. Trimming took off 5 bases at V and 7 bases at J, with 12 bases between the two ends. For the CDR3, the DNA is TGTGCCAGCAGCCCTTCCACGCGGGAGCAGTACTTC. As protein: CASSPSTREQYF.

This chain uses TRBV6-1 with TRBJ1-5; D is ambiguous. There are 14 residues in the CDR3. V lost 3 bases to trimming and J lost 2 bases, with 8 bases between them. Germline V CDR1 and CDR2: MNHNS, SASEGT. The CDR3 loop reads CASSEWAGNQPQHF. The CDR3 coding sequence is TGTGCCAGCAGTGAGTGGGCAGGCAATCAGCCCCAGCATTTT.

This clone was seen a few times. This chain links TRBV5-4 with TRBJ2-3; 8 bases are a match to TRBD2. The trim removed 4 bases at V and 1 base at J, leaving 8 bases unmatched. This CDR3 is 16 amino acids long. Germline V lookup: CDR1 SGHNT, CDR2 YYREEE (reference sequence). The CDR3 coding sequence is TGTGCCAGCAGCCGGGGGGGTCTTCCCTGCACAGATACGCAGTATTTT. It encodes CASSRGGLPCTDTQYF.

This clone ranks as large. This rearrangement joins TRBV4-1 to TRBJ2-7; TRBD1 is a possible D gene (6 bases). V dropped 1 base and J dropped 5 bases, with 15 bases sitting between them. This CDR3 has 15 residues. The germline CDR1 and CDR2 sequences are MGHRA and YSYEKL. In DNA, the CDR3 is TGCGCCAGCAGCCAAGTTCTCCAGGGGATCCACGAGCAGTACTTC. It specifies CASSQVLQGIHEQYF.

Concerning this clone: At one boundary the junction diverges from the germline segment, which might be a read error. CDR3 in amino acids: CGVVLAGSVGVEQFF. The DNA for the CDR3 is TGCGGCGTTGTGCTAGCGGGATCGGTTGGGGTTGAGCAGTTCTTC. The genes are TRBV29-1 and TRBJ2-1; TRBD2 matches at 9 bases. CDR1 and CDR2 from the germline V gene are SQVTM and ANQGSEA. The CDR3 consists of 15 residues.

There are a few counts of this clone. The rearrangement uses TRBV4-3 and TRBJ2-2; tentative D call: TRBD1 (6 bases). Germline V lookup: CDR1 LGHNA, CDR2 YSLEER. CDR3 length equals 15 residues. V lost 6 bases, J lost 1 base, and 12 bases lay in between. The CDR3 sequence is CASRPGTLNTGELFF. The CDR3 nucleotides are TGCGCCAGCAGACCCGGGACATTGAACACCGGGGAGCTGTTTTTT.

A single count supports this clone. V and J are TRBV18 and TRBJ2-3, with 13 bases aligning to TRBD2. Trimming took 0 bases from V and 4 from J; bases not matched to a gene: 1. CDR1 is KGHSH, CDR2 LQKENI, per germline. This CDR3 is 16 amino acids long. The CDR3 DNA reads TGTGCCAGCTCACCACCCGGGACTAGCGGGGCAGATACGCAGTATTTT. It specifies CASSPPGTSGADTQYF.